This T cell receptor (beta chain) was sequenced during a study of T cell responses to AZD1222 COVID-19 vaccine. The study's findings and limits: Across spike, vaccine-associated CD4 TCRs were found, dominant at 160-218 and 743-854.

Comment on this clone: Its antigen is as yet unknown.

The data were produced by immunoSEQ multiplex PCR, yet TCRdb's version contains in-frame clones alone and is incomplete. This sample has approximately 110,000 clones, with about 90% found just once. This sample comprised peripheral blood, obtained on day 0 of AZD1222 vaccination. The sequence was obtained from an adult in good health.

CDR3 in DNA: TGTGCCAGCAGCTTACGTCCAGGGGAAGTGTACGAGCAGTACTTC. Its translation: CASSLRPGEVYEQYF. The rearrangement uses TRBV5-5 and TRBJ2-7; perhaps TRBD1 as D (6 bases). This CDR3 spans 15 amino acids. Trimming stripped 2 bases from V and 4 bases from J, with 16 bases between. From germline, CDR1 is SGHKS and CDR2 YYEKEE (reference sequence).